This T cell receptor (beta chain) was found in a study of cytomegalovirus exposure and HLA in healthy donors. Whole-study results and caveats: Trimming of TCR beta V- and J-genes showed a link, identified in a later analysis, to a missense DCLRE1C variant. Solely CMV serostatus was available to characterize immune exposure. Earlier analysis yielded a pattern in which most TCR beta V segments were productive about 90% or about 30% of the time.

The PCR was carried out with 60 Vbeta primers and 13 Jbeta primers. Measured with immunoSEQ multiplex PCR; TCRdb has only the in-frame clones, and not every one. The repertoire holds some 180,000 clones, with around four fifths as singletons. The CDR3 spans 14 residues. Germline-derived CDR1 and CDR2 are LGHNA and YSLEER. Regarding this clone: Its specificity is not known. Mismatch with germline at one junction end may stem from a read error.

This sequence was found in a man between 40 and 49 years old in good health and CMV-seropositive. The specimen sequenced was PBMCs. The chain recombines TRBV4-3 with TRBJ2-7, with D perhaps TRBD1 (6 bases). The CDR3 region is CASSPGVGPYEQCF. CDR3 in DNA: TGCGCCAGCAGCCCAGGGGTAGGGCCCTACGAGCAGTGCTTC.